This is a list of T cell receptor beta chains from one sample in a study of shared clonotypes between healthy human individuals. Assay: immunoSEQ multiplex PCR; the TCRdb copy retains only in-frame clones and omits some. This sample has approximately 650,000 clones, with roughly 95% found just once. Sequenced input: naive CD8+ T cells sorted from blood. The origin of the receptors is a woman in her twenties or thirties in good health. CDR3s include the opening cysteine and the closing phenylalanine or tryptophan. D genes are given only for firm matches. Size tells how often a clone was seen (once, few, many) or the class of an expanded clone, and some rows leave it out.

J | length | size | V | D | DNA | CDR3
TRBJ1-1 | 15 | . | TRBV2 | TRBD1 | TGTGCCAGCAGTGTGGTGGGACAGGGCCACACTGAAGCTTTCTTT | CASSVVGQGHTEAFF
TRBJ2-5 | 17 | . | TRBV27 | . | TGTGCCAGCAGTTTCCTGGGGGACCGTCGGAGGGGAGAGACCCAGTACTTC | CASSFLGDRRRGETQYF
TRBJ2-1 | 14 | . | TRBV29-1 | . | TGCAGCGTTCCTGGGGAGGTCACCTACAATGAGCAGTTCTTC | CSVPGEVTYNEQFF
TRBJ1-4 | 17 | . | TRBV7-9 | TRBD1 | TGTGCCAGCAGCTATTCCGGGACAGGGGTAACTAATGAAAAACTGTTTTTT | CASSYSGTGVTNEKLFF
TRBJ2-5 | 12 | . | TRBV10-1 | . | TGCGCCACCAACCCCCGCTCCGAAGGGGAGTACTTC | CATNPRSEGEYF
TRBJ1-2 | 13 | . | TRBV28 | . | TGTGCCAGCAGTTTAAGGGGAGAACGTGGCTACACCTTC | CASSLRGERGYTF
TRBJ1-1 | 13 | . | TRBV28 | . | TGTGCCAGCAGCCACTCCAGGGACACTGAAGCTTTCTTT | CASSHSRDTEAFF
TRBJ2-2 | 18 | once | TRBV19 | TRBD1 | TGTGCCAGTAGTCCAGGGGGTACGGTGAAAACGAACACCGGGGAGCTGTTTTTT | CASSPGGTVKTNTGELFF
TRBJ2-7 | 12 | . | TRBV2 | . | TGTGCCAGCCACGTCGGGGGCTACGAGCAGTACTTC | CASHVGGYEQYF
TRBJ1-5 | 15 | once | TRBV30 | . | TGTGCCTGGAGGGCCCGGGACACTAGCAATCAGCCCCAGCATTTT | CAWRARDTSNQPQHF
TRBJ2-6 | 18 | . | TRBV27 | TRBD1 | TGTGCCAGCAGTGTATTGACAGGGGGCGCTTTTGGGGCCAACGTCCTGACTTTC | CASSVLTGGAFGANVLTF
TRBJ1-1 | 12 | few | TRBV29-1 | . | TGCAGCGTTGGTGCAGCCACGACTGAAGCTTTCTTT | CSVGAATTEAFF
TRBJ1-2 | 13 | . | TRBV19 | TRBD1 | TGTGCCAGTAGCCTACAGGGGGCGGATGGCTACACCTTC | CASSLQGADGYTF
TRBJ1-2 | 12 | . | TRBV7-9 | . | TGTGCCAGCAGCTTAGAGTACTATGGCTACACCTTC | CASSLEYYGYTF
TRBJ2-1 | 15 | . | TRBV27 | TRBD2 | TGTGCCAGCAGTTTAGGGACTAAGGCGCGCCATGAGCAGTTCTTC | CASSLGTKARHEQFF
TRBJ2-3 | 17 | . | TRBV28 | . | TGTGCCAGCAGCTTAAATAATGTGGGAACGGGCACAGATACGCAGTATTTT | CASSLNNVGTGTDTQYF
TRBJ2-3 | 14 | . | TRBV19 | . | TGTGCCAGTAGTATCCGACTGGTTCCAGATACGCAGTATTTT | CASSIRLVPDTQYF
TRBJ1-1 | 13 | . | TRBV28 | . | TGTGCCAGCAGAGACGGCTTGAACACTGAAGCTTTCTTT | CASRDGLNTEAFF
TRBJ2-1 | 12 | . | TRBV11-2 | . | TGTGCCAGCAGCTTAGGTCCGAATGAGCAGTTCTTC | CASSLGPNEQFF
TRBJ1-4 | 16 | . | TRBV28 | . | TGTGCCAGCAGTTTATATATAGGAGCAACTAATGAAAAACTGTTTTTT | CASSLYIGATNEKLFF
TRBJ2-1 | 11 | few | TRBV5-6 | . | TGTGCCAGCAGCTTGGGCAATGAGCAGTTCTTC | CASSLGNEQFF
TRBJ2-1 | 16 | . | TRBV9 | TRBD2 | TGTGCCAGCAGCGCCTCTAGCGGGAGCGGATACAATGAGCAGTTCTTC | CASSASSGSGYNEQFF
TRBJ2-5 | 15 | . | TRBV18 | TRBD2 | TGTGCCAGCTCACGTCTAGCGGAGATCAGGGAGACCCAGTACTTC | CASSRLAEIRETQYF
TRBJ2-4 | 16 | once | TRBV6-1 | . | TGTGCCAGCAGTGAAGGACAGAGCAGAACCAAAAACATTCAGTACTTC | CASSEGQSRTKNIQYF
TRBJ2-1 | 16 | once | TRBV4-1 | TRBD2 | TGCGCCAGCAGCCAAGCTCTAGCGGGCACCAGGGGTGAGCAGTTCTTC | CASSQALAGTRGEQFF
TRBJ2-1 | 16 | . | TRBV5-5 | . | TGTGCCAGCAGCCGTCGGGACCGACCATCCTACAATGAGCAGTTCTTC | CASSRRDRPSYNEQFF
TRBJ2-7 | 13 | . | TRBV7-9 | . | TGTGCCAGCAGCTTATCACAGCACTACGAGCAGTACTTC | CASSLSQHYEQYF
TRBJ2-1 | 19 | . | TRBV7-8 | TRBD2 | TGTGCCAGCAGTTCACTTATAGCGGGAGAATTGGGCTCCTACAATGAGCAGTTCTTC | CASSSLIAGELGSYNEQFF
TRBJ2-7 | 15 | . | TRBV6-5 | TRBD1 | TGTGCCAGCAGTCCTTTGACAGGGAGCCCCTACGAGCAGTACTTC | CASSPLTGSPYEQYF
TRBJ2-1 | 11 | . | TRBV20-1 | . | TGCAGTGCCTCCTGGGTAAATGAGCAGTTCTTC | CSASWVNEQFF
TRBJ1-4 | 16 | . | TRBV7-8 | . | TGTGCCAGCAGCTTACCTCCGCTTCCCACTAATGAAAAACTGTTTTTT | CASSLPPLPTNEKLFF
TRBJ1-2 | 14 | . | TRBV27 | . | TGTGCCAGCAGTTTCCACGAATGGACGGCAGACTACACCTTC | CASSFHEWTADYTF
TRBJ1-5 | 14 | once | TRBV28 | TRBD1 | TGTGCCAGCAGCTCGGGGACAGGGCATCAGCCCCAGCATTTT | CASSSGTGHQPQHF
TRBJ2-1 | 18 | . | TRBV19 | TRBD2 | TGTGCCAGTAGTAGATCGATCGCGGGAGGATCGCGCCTCAATGAGCAGTTCTTC | CASSRSIAGGSRLNEQFF
TRBJ1-2 | 9 | . | TRBV20-1 | . | TGCAGTGCGGCCTATGGCTACACCTTC | CSAAYGYTF
TRBJ2-1 | 14 | . | TRBV5-3 | TRBD2 | TGTGCCCCGAAGTGGACTAGCGGTTACAATGAGCAGTTCTTC | CAPKWTSGYNEQFF
TRBJ2-3 | 16 | . | TRBV5-6 | . | TGTGCCAGCAGCTTGGCCAGGCCTTCTAGCACAGATACGCAGTATTTT | CASSLARPSSTDTQYF
TRBJ1-5 | 17 | . | TRBV28 | TRBD1 | TGTGCCAGCAGCCTATCCGGGACAGGGACCCTCTATCAGCCCCAGCATTTT | CASSLSGTGTLYQPQHF
TRBJ2-7 | 11 | . | TRBV19 | . | TGTGCCAGTACGGGAAGTCACGAGCAGTACTTC | CASTGSHEQYF
TRBJ2-3 | 19 | . | TRBV6-4 | TRBD2 | TGTGCCAGCAGTGTAGGCCCGCTAGCGGGACCCCAACTGAGAGATACGCAGTATTTT | CASSVGPLAGPQLRDTQYF
TRBJ2-7 | 15 | . | TRBV2 | . | TGTGCCAGCAGTGCTGGGGCGTCACGTTCCTACGAGCAGTACTTC | CASSAGASRSYEQYF
TRBJ2-7 | 13 | . | TRBV6-1 | . | TGTGCCAGCAGTGAAGAACTAGATTACGAGCAGTACTTC | CASSEELDYEQYF
TRBJ2-3 | 16 | . | TRBV28 | TRBD2 | TGTGCCAGCAGTTTATTTCTGGCCGGGAGGGGGGATACGCAGTATTTT | CASSLFLAGRGDTQYF